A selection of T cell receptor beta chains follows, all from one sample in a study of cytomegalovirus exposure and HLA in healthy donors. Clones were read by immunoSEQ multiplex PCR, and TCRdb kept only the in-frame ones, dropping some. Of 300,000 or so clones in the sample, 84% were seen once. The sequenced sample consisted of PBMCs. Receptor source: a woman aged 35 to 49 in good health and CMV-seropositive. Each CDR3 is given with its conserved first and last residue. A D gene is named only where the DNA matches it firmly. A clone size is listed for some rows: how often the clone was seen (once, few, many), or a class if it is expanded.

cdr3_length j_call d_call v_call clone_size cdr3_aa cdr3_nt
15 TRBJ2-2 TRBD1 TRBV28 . CASSSRTGAGGELFF TGTGCCAGCAGTTCCCGGACAGGGGCGGGCGGGGAGCTGTTTTTT
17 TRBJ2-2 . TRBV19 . CASSIDPRTAYTGELFF TGTGCCAGTAGTATAGATCCCAGGACAGCTTACACCGGGGAGCTGTTTTTT
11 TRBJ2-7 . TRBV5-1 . CASSSGIEQYF TGCGCCAGCAGCTCGGGGATCGAGCAGTACTTC
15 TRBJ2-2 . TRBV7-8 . CASSFGRAYTGELFF TGTGCCAGCAGCTTTGGCAGGGCCTACACCGGGGAGCTGTTTTTT
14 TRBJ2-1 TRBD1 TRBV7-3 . CASSGPGGTGEQFF TGTGCCAGCAGCGGACCAGGGGGAACCGGTGAGCAGTTCTTC
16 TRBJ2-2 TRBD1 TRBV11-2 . CASSHNRGLGTGELFF TGTGCCAGCAGCCACAACAGGGGGCTAGGCACCGGGGAGCTGTTTTTT
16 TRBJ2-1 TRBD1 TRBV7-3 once CASSPLGQAAYNEQFF TGTGCCAGCAGCCCACTGGGACAGGCGGCGTACAATGAGCAGTTCTTC
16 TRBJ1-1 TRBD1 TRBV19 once CASSIGWTGANTEAFF TGTGCCAGTAGTATTGGGTGGACAGGGGCTAACACTGAAGCTTTCTTT
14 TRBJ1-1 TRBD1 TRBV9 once CASSRQGMNTEAFF TGTGCCAGCAGCCGACAGGGTATGAACACTGAAGCTTTCTTT
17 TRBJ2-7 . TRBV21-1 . CASSDLPVVQASDEQYF TGTGCCAGCAGCGATCTGCCCGTTGTACAGGCATCGGACGAGCAGTACTTC
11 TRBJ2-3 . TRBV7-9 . CASSLTDTQYF TGTGCCAGCAGCCTCACAGATACGCAGTATTTT
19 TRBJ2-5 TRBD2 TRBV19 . CASSMGLLAGGWGQETQYF TGTGCCAGTAGTATGGGACTACTAGCGGGAGGGTGGGGGCAAGAGACCCAGTACTTC
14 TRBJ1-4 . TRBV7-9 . CASSVGGFNEKLFF TGTGCCAGCAGTGTGGGGGGATTTAATGAAAAACTGTTTTTT
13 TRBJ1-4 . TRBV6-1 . CASRDRFDEKLFF TGTGCCTCTCGAGACAGGTTTGATGAAAAACTGTTTTTT
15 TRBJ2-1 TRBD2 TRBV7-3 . CASSLTSGSMNEQFF TGTGCCAGCAGCCTAACTAGCGGGAGTATGAATGAGCAGTTCTTC
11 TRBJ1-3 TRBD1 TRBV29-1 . CSVEVTGAIYF TGCAGCGTTGAAGTCACAGGGGCCATATATTTT
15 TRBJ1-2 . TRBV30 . CAWIRKGLGGLGYTF TGTGCCTGGATCCGAAAGGGACTCGGGGGACTGGGCTACACCTTC
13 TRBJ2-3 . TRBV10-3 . CAISDGKGRTQYF TGTGCCATCAGTGATGGGAAGGGGCGCACGCAGTATTTT
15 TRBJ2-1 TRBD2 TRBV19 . CASSTPSGRRNEQFF TGTGCCAGTAGTACCCCTAGCGGGAGAAGGAATGAGCAGTTCTTC
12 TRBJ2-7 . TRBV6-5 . CASSLTGEEQYF TGTGCCAGCAGCCTGACAGGAGAGGAGCAGTACTTC
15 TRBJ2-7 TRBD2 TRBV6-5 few CASSTWLAGRYEQYF TGTGCCAGCAGTACCTGGCTAGCGGGCCGCTACGAGCAGTACTTC
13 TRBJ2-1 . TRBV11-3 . CASRGAVYNEQFF TGTGCCAGCAGAGGAGCAGTCTACAATGAGCAGTTCTTC
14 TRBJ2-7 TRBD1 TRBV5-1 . CASSHGDRGYEQYF TGCGCCAGCAGCCACGGGGACAGGGGGTACGAGCAGTACTTC
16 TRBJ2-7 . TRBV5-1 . CASSLAEGMGSYEQYF TGCGCCAGCAGCTTGGCCGAGGGAATGGGGTCCTACGAGCAGTACTTC
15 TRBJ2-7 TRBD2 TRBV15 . CATSRDTSGPYEQYF TGTGCCACCAGCAGGGATACTAGCGGTCCCTACGAGCAGTACTTC
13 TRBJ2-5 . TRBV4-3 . CASSQGTAETQYF TGCGCCAGCAGCCAAGGGACAGCAGAGACCCAGTACTTC
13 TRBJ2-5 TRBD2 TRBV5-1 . CASSLGSGREQYF TGCGCCAGCAGCTTGGGGTCAGGGAGGGAGCAGTACTTC
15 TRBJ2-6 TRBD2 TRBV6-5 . CASSRAGAGANVLTF TGTGCCAGCAGCCGCGCGGGGGCTGGGGCCAACGTCCTGACTTTC
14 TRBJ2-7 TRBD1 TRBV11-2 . CASSLRDSSYEQYF TGTGCCAGCAGTCTACGGGACAGCTCCTACGAGCAGTACTTC
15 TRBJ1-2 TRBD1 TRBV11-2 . CASSIRDRPDYGYTF TGTGCCAGCAGCATCCGGGACAGACCCGACTATGGCTACACCTTC
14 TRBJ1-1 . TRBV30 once CAFQSGPGGTEAFF TGTGCCTTTCAGTCAGGTCCGGGGGGCACTGAAGCTTTCTTT
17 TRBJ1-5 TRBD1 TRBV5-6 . CASSLAVGTGGNQPQHF TGTGCCAGCAGCTTGGCGGTAGGGACAGGGGGGAATCAGCCCCAGCATTTT
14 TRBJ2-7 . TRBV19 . CASSIGGSYYEQYF TGTGCCAGTAGTATAGGTGGGAGCTACTACGAGCAGTACTTC